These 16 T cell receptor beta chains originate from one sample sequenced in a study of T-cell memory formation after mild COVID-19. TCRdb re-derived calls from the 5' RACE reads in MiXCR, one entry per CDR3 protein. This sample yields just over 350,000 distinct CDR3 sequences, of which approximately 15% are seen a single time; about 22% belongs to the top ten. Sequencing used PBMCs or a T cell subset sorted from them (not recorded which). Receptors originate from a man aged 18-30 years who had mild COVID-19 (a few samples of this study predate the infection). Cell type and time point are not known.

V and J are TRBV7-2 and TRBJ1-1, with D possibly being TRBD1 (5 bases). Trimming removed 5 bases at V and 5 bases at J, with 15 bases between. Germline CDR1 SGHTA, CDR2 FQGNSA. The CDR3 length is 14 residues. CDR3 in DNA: TGTGCCAGCAGCCGAGGAGGGGCAAGGACTGAAGCTTTCTTT. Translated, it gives CASSRGGARTEAFF.

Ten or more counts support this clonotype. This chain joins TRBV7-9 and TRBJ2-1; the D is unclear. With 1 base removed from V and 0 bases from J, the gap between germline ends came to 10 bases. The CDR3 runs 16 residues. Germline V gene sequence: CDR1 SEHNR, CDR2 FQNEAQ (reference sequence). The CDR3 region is CASSLVGLSSYNEQFF. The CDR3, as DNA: TGTGCCAGCAGCTTAGTAGGTTTGAGCTCCTACAATGAGCAGTTCTTC.

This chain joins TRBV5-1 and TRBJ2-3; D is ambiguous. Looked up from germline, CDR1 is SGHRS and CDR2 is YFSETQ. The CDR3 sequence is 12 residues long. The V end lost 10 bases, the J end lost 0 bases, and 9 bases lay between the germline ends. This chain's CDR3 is CASLSSTDTQYF. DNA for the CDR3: TGCGCCTCCCTGTCGAGCACAGATACGCAGTATTTT.

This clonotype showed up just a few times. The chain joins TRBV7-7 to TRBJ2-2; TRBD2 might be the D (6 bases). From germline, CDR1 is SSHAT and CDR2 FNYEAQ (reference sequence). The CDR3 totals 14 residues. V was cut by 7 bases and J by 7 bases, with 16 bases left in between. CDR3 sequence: CASTHFREVGELFF. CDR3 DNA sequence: TGTGCCAGCACCCATTTCAGGGAGGTCGGGGAGCTGTTTTTT.

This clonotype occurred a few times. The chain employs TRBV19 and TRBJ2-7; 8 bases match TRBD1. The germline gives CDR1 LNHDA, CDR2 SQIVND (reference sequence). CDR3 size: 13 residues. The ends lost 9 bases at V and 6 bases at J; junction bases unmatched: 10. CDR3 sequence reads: CASLGQVPGEQYF. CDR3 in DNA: TGTGCCAGCTTGGGACAGGTCCCGGGCGAGCAGTACTTC.

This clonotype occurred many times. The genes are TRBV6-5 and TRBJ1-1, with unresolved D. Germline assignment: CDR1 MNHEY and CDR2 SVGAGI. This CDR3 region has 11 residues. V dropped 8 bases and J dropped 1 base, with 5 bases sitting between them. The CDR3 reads CASWGNTEAFF. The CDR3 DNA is TGTGCCAGCTGGGGGAACACTGAAGCTTTCTTT.

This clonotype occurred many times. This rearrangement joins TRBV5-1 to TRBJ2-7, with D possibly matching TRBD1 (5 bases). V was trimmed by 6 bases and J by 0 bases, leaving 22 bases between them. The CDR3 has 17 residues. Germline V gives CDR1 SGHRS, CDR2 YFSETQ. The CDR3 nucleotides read TGCGCCAGCACACACCGAGCCCAAGGGGTTCCCTCCTACGAGCAGTACTTC. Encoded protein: CASTHRAQGVPSYEQYF.

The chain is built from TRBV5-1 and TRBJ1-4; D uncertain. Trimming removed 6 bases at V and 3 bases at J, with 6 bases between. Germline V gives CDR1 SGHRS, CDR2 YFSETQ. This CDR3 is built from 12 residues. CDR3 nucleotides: TGCGCCAGCATGGGCCCTAATGAAAAACTGTTTTTT. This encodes CASMGPNEKLFF. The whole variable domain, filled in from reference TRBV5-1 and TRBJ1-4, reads KAGVTQTPRYLIKTRGQQVTLSCSPISGHRSVSWYQQTPGQGLQFLFEYFSETQRNKGNFPGRFSGRQFSNSRSEMNVSTLELGDSALYLCASMGPNEKLFFGSGTQLSVL.

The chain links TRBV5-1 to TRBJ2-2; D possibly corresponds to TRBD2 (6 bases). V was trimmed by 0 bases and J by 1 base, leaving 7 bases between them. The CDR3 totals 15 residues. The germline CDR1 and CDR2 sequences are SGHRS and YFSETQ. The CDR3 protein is CASSLDGRNTGELFF. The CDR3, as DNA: TGCGCCAGCAGCTTGGACGGGAGGAACACCGGGGAGCTGTTTTTT.

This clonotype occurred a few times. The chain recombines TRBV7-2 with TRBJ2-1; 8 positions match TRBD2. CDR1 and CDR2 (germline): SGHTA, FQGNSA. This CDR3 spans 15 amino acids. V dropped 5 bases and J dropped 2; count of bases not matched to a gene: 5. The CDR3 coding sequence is TGTGCCAGCAGCGTACTAGCGGATACCTACAATGAGCAGTTCTTC. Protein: CASSVLADTYNEQFF.

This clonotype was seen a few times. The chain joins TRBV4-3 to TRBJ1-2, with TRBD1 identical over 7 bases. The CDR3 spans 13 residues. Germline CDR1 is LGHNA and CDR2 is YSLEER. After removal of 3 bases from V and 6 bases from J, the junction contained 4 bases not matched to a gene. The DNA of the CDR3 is TGCGCCAGCAGCCATAGGACAGGAGATGGCTACACCTTC. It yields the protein CASSHRTGDGYTF.

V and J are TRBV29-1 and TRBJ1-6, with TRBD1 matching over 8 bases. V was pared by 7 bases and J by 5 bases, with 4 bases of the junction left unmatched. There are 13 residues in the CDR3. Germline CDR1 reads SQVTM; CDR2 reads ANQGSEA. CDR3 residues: CSARQGNNSPLHF. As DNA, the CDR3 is TGCAGCGCGAGACAGGGGAATAATTCACCCCTCCACTTT. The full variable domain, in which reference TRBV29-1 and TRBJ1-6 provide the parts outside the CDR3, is SAVISQKPSRDICQRGTSLTIQCQVDSQVTMMFWYRQQPGQSLTLIATANQGSEATYESGFVIDKFPISRPNLTFSTLTVSNMSPEDSSIYLCSARQGNNSPLHFGNGTRLTVT.

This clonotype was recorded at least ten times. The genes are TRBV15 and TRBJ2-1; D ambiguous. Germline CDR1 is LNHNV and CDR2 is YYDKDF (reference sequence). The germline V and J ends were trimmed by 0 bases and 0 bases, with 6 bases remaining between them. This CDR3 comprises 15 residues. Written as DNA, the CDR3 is TGTGCCACCAGCAGAGACCCCGACTCCTACAATGAGCAGTTCTTC. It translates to CATSRDPDSYNEQFF.

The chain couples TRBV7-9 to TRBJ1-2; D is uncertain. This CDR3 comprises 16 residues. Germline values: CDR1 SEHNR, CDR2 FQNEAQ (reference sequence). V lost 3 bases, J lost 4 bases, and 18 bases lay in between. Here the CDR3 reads CASSFSGVITAYGYTF. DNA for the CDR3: TGTGCCAGCAGCTTCTCGGGAGTCATTACGGCCTATGGCTACACCTTC.

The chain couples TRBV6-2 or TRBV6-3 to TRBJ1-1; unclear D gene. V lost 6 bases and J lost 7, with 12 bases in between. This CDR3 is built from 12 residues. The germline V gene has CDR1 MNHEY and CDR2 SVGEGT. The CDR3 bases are TGTGCCAGCAGCCCTCACCCCGGTGAAGCTTTCTTT. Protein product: CASSPHPGEAFF.

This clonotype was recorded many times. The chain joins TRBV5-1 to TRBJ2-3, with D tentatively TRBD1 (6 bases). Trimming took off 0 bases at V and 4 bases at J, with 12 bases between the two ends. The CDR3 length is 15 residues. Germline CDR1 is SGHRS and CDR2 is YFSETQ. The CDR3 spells CASSLERTDSDTQYF. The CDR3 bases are TGCGCCAGCAGCTTGGAGAGGACAGACTCAGATACGCAGTATTTT. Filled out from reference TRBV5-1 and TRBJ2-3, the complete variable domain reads KAGVTQTPRYLIKTRGQQVTLSCSPISGHRSVSWYQQTPGQGLQFLFEYFSETQRNKGNFPGRFSGRQFSNSRSEMNVSTLELGDSALYLCASSLERTDSDTQYFGPGTRLTVL.